Reported below is one T cell receptor beta chain. J lost 1 base, V lost 1 base, and 9 bases had no gene match. The CDR3 runs to 18 residues. Germline V gives CDR1 LGHDT, CDR2 YNNKEL (reference sequence). This entry is derived from a study of identical twins. TCRdb independently ran MiXCR on the 5' RACE reads; one entry per CDR3 protein. The sample has 300,000 or so distinct CDR3 sequences, 8.5% to 9.5% seen once; the top ten hold 7% to 8.5%. These data also featured in a second study, about yellow fever vaccine responses in identical twins.

The sample consisted of CD8+ T cells sorted from blood. J is TRBJ1-1 and V is TRBV3-1; 10 bases are shared with TRBD1. The source is a woman between 18 and 30 years old in good health. The CDR3 reads CASSQARGQGLWNTEAFF. CDR3 coding DNA: TGTGCCAGCAGCCAAGCCCGGGGACAGGGGTTGTGGAACACTGAAGCTTTCTTT.